This paragraph covers one TCR beta chain sequence. What this receptor recognizes is not known. It has no much larger one-base neighbor in the sample; base qualities were not kept. As encoded in the germline V gene, CDR1 is ENHRY while CDR2 is SYGVKD. The CDR3 spans 15 residues, from the cysteine through the phenylalanine. This entry keeps only the CDR3 DNA: 45 bases, framed from base 1. V has 6 bases trimmed and J has 4 bases trimmed; junction bases matching no gene number 4. This specimen belongs to a study of blood T cell repertoires in COVID-19 (dated by TCRdb to 2018 to 2020). The study in broad terms: The collaborator samples originated in the United States, Italy and Spain and spanned the acute and convalescent phases of COVID-19. The prospective study material was composed of cDNA or gDNA derived from T cells, B-cell-depleted T cells, or PBMCs. The dataset comprised deeply sampled blood TCRbeta repertoires from subjects exposed to, actively infected with, or recovered from COVID-19. A freely available public database, intended as a resource for researchers studying the immune response to SARS-CoV-2, is where the repertoires were released. The samples were drawn from the first 160 participants of the ongoing ImmuneRACE study and from about 1,200 subjects provided by 6 global collaborators. Nearly every sample came with metadata listing a de-identified subject ID, COVID-19 status, age in years and sex. Where available, HLA class I and class II types were taken from metadata supplied by the sample provider and were not determined by assay-based typing. General conclusions and limits of the study: How much clinical and demographic metadata was included differed by source and by participant, and the metadata was provided uncurated.

One collaborating source in Seattle enrolled patients during active infection and followed them longitudinally through the course of disease. The collaborating institutions used their own protocols to collect whole blood in K2EDTA tubes. Collaborator samples were shipped for TCRbeta analysis as frozen whole blood, isolated PBMCs, or DNA extracted from either sample type. TCRbeta CDR3 regions were amplified from genomic DNA by means of the immunoSEQ Assay, a bias-controlled multiplex PCR. The paper's processing steps were these. Nucleated cell counts per sample were estimated from amplification of reference gene primers within the assay. To quantify the absolute abundance of each unique TCRbeta CDR3 rearrangement, sequence reads were collapsed and filtered. Productive Simpson clonality was computed per sample as the square root of Simpson's diversity index over productive rearrangements. Here the immuneACCESS table is served through TCRdb, limited to in-frame sequences with V and J called. Missing clones are a known gap in these copies; in checked studies unresolved V genes cover under half, and the rest lacks a known reason. The V and J calls and the clone size are those of that table, but D and trimming were determined from the DNA. The sample contains about 440,000 clones, approximately 88% of them found a single time. About 12% of the sample lies in the top ten.

The source material was peripheral blood. The V and J segments used are TRBV10-3 and TRBJ2-1, and 12 bases in between align with TRBD2. This sequence was found in a woman between 45 and 60 years old with COVID-19, enrolled during active disease. The CDR3 amino acid sequence is: CAISLLAGGYNEQFF. The DNA sequence is TGTGCCATCAGCCTACTAGCGGGGGGTTACAATGAGCAGTTCTTC.